This T cell receptor beta chain is from a study of T-cell memory formation after mild COVID-19. Study at large: Largely donor-specific sequence clusters came from two donors.

TCRdb called the 5' RACE reads again in MiXCR, with one record for every CDR3 protein. The sample lists roughly 250,000 distinct CDR3 sequences; 15% to 20% were seen once. Findings and caveats of the study: Pre-infection memory showed some responding clones, and this suggested that cross-reactive memory joined. Clones contracting day 15 to 85 were balanced CD4/CD8; later expanders leaned CD4+.

This clonotype was counted between two and nine times. Its specificity is not known. Germline CDR1 is DFQATT and CDR2 is SNEGSKA (reference sequence). V was clipped by 7 bases and J by 0 bases, with 10 bases between them. This CDR3 is 12 amino acids long. Sequencing input: PBMCs or a T cell subset sorted from them (not recorded which). The J gene is TRBJ2-7, the V gene TRBV20-1; no clear D gene. This receptor was obtained from a man aged 18 to 30 who had mild COVID-19 (a few samples of this study predate the infection). Cell type and time point are not known. In DNA, the CDR3 is TGCAGTGTCGTTCCGAGCTCCTACGAGCAGTACGTC. Translating gives CSVVPSSYEQYV.